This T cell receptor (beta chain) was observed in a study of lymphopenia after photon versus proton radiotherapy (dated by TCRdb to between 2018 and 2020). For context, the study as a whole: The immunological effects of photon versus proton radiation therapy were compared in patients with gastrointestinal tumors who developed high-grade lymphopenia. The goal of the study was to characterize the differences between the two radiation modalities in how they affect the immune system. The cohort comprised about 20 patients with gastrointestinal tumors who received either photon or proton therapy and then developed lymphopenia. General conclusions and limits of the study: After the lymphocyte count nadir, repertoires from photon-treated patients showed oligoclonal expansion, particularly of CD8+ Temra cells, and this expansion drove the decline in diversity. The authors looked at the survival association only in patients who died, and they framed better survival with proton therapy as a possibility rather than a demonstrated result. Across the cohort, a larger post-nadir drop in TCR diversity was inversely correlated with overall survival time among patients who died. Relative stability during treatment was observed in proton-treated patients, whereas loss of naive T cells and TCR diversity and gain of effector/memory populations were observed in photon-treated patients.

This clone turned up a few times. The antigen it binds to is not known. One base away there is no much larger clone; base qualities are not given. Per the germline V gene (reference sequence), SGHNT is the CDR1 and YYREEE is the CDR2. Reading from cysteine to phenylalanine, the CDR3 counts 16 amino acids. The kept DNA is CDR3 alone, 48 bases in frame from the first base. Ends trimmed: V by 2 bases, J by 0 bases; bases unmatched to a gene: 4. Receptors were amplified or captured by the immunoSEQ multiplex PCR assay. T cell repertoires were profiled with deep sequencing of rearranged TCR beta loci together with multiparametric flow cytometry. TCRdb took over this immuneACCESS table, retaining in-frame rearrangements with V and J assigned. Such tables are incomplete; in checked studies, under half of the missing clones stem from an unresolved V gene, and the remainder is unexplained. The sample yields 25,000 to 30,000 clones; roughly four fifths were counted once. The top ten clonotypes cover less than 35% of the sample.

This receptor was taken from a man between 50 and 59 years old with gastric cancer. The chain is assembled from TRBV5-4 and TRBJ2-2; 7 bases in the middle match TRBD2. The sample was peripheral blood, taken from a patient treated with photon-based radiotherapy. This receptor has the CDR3 CASSLKRGSNTGELFF. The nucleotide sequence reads TGTGCCAGCAGCTTAAAGCGGGGCTCGAACACCGGGGAGCTGTTTTTT.